The 20 T cell receptor beta chains in this list originate from one sample, sequenced in a study of OX40 agonist ivuxolimab in advanced cancers. Produced via immunoSEQ multiplex PCR; TCRdb's table is partial and in-frame only. The sample yields about 74,000 clones, roughly four fifths seen once. The starting material was CD4+ or CD8+ T cells sorted from blood, obtained in a trial of the OX40 agonist ivuxolimab. These receptors originate from an adult with an advanced solid tumor such as melanoma, head and neck, liver or kidney cancer.

The chain carries TRBV6-4 and TRBJ1-1; TRBD1 agrees at 9 bases. There are 16 residues in the CDR3. V shed 6 bases, J shed 8 bases, and the junction held 16 bases outside the gene matches. CDR1 is MRHNA, CDR2 SNTAGT, per germline. CDR3 sequence reads: CASSPSTGTGPLEAFF. As DNA, the CDR3 is TGTGCCAGCAGCCCAAGTACCGGGACAGGGCCCCTGGAAGCTTTCTTT.

This rearrangement joins TRBV4-3 to TRBJ2-1; TRBD1 aligns across 9 bases. Trimming removed 2 bases from V and 2 bases from J; junction bases left unmatched: 7. The CDR3 consists of 17 residues. Germline CDR1 and CDR2: LGHNA and YSLEER. As DNA, the CDR3 is TGCGCCAGCAGCCAAACCTTAGGGGACAGGGCCTACAATGAGCAGTTCTTC. It translates to CASSQTLGDRAYNEQFF.

V gene TRBV7-2 combines with J gene TRBJ2-1; 7 bases map to TRBD2. This CDR3 comprises 14 residues. Germline V gene data show CDR1 as SGHTA and CDR2 as FQGNSA. V shed 1 base, J shed 14 bases, and the junction held 11 bases outside the gene matches. The CDR3 sequence is CASSLGLRETGEFF. The CDR3 coding sequence is TGTGCCAGCAGCTTAGGTCTGCGGGAGACCGGGGAGTTCTTC.

A word on this clone: This specimen includes other DNA sequences encoding the same CDR3. This chain links TRBV6-1 with TRBJ2-7, with D unresolved. V lost 3 bases and J lost 3, with 3 bases in between. The V gene's germline CDR1 is MNHNS and CDR2 SASEGT. The CDR3 runs 11 residues. The CDR3 loop reads CASSEGYEQYV. The DNA for the CDR3 is TGTGCCAGCAGTGAGGGCTACGAGCAGTACGTC.

The CDR3 sequence is CASSLREVLSGNTIYF. The CDR3 bases are TGTGCCAGCAGCTTAAGGGAAGTTCTCTCTGGAAACACCATATATTTT. The rearrangement joins TRBV7-6 to TRBJ1-3; D is unclear. The CDR3 is made up of 16 amino acids. Germline-derived CDR1 and CDR2 are SGHVS and FNYEAQ. V shed 2 bases and J shed 0 bases, with 11 bases lying between them.

In DNA, the CDR3 is TGTGCCAGCAGCCAACACGATGGACTAGCGAGAGGTAATGAGCAGTTCTTC. It translates to CASSQHDGLARGNEQFF. The chain uses TRBV7-8 and TRBJ2-1; 9 bases map to TRBD2. Germline values: CDR1 SGHVS, CDR2 FQNEAQ. This CDR3 contains 17 residues. The V and J ends lost 5 bases and 7 bases, in that order; junction bases with no gene match: 15.

CDR3 sequence: CASSDRRAEAFF. Here the CDR3 DNA reads TGTGCCAGCAGTGACAGGAGGGCTGAAGCTTTCTTT. V is TRBV6-5 and J is TRBJ1-1, with a possible D match to TRBD1 (6 bases). Germline V gene data show CDR1 as MNHEY and CDR2 as SVGAGI. The CDR3 is 12 amino acids. Trimming stripped 5 bases from V and 6 bases from J, with 10 bases between.

This clone was detected only a few times. This chain joins TRBV7-8 and TRBJ2-7; D is undetermined. V lost 6 bases, J lost 4 bases, and 13 bases lay in between. CDR3 length: 13 residues. Germline V gives CDR1 SGHVS, CDR2 FQNEAQ. The DNA for the CDR3 is TGTGCCAGCAGTCCGTTCGGAAAGTACGAGCAGTACTTC. Its protein is CASSPFGKYEQYF.

The chain combines TRBV11-2 with TRBJ2-3; D unclear. From germline, CDR1 is SGHAT and CDR2 FQNNGV. This CDR3 is built from 14 residues. V dropped 4 bases and J dropped 1 base, with 9 bases sitting between them. CDR3 in amino acids: CASSSRSRTDTQYF. The CDR3 DNA reads TGTGCCAGCAGCTCTAGAAGTCGCACAGATACGCAGTATTTT.

The chain has TRBV5-5 and TRBJ1-2, with 7 bases fitting TRBD1. The CDR3 consists of 15 residues. Losses at the gene ends were 6 bases for V and 0 bases for J; bases not matched to a gene: 8. The germline V gene has CDR1 SGHKS and CDR2 YYEKEE (reference sequence). This CDR3 reads CASTGTERANYGYTF. CDR3 in DNA: TGTGCCAGCACTGGGACAGAGAGAGCTAACTATGGCTACACCTTC.

This sequence joins TRBV27 and TRBJ2-7, with D unclear. The CDR3 loop spans 14 amino acids. CDR1 is MNHEY, CDR2 SMNVEV, per germline (reference sequence). V was clipped by 3 bases and J by 3 bases, with 12 bases between them. The CDR3 reads CASSFTHSIYEQYF. CDR3 in DNA: TGTGCCAGCAGTTTTACTCATTCAATCTACGAGCAGTACTTC.

This chain uses TRBV6-6 with TRBJ2-1; D is possibly TRBD1 (5 bases). V shed 2 bases and J shed 14 bases, with 10 bases lying between them. Germline V CDR1 and CDR2: MNHNY, SVGAGI (reference sequence). The CDR3 length is 11 residues. The CDR3 reads CASSYRGDEFF. The CDR3 DNA reads TGTGCCAGCAGTTACAGGGGTGATGAGTTCTTC.

V and J are TRBV6-5 and TRBJ1-1, with no clear D. Germline-derived CDR1 and CDR2 are MNHEY and SVGAGI. This CDR3 spans 15 amino acids. Deletions cut 6 bases from V and 2 bases from J, with 16 bases between. The CDR3 spells CASSAHKASNTEAFF. The CDR3 coding sequence is TGTGCCAGCAGCGCACATAAGGCGAGTAACACTGAAGCTTTCTTT.

The CDR3 DNA sequence: TGTGCCAGCTCACCGCAGGTTGTCTACACCTTC. Protein product: CASSPQVVYTF. This chain connects TRBV18 to TRBJ1-2; D gene uncertain. CDR1 KGHSH and CDR2 LQKENI come from the germline V gene. The CDR3 contains 11 residues. V was shortened by 3 bases and J by 10 bases, with 9 bases between the two germline ends.

The chain recombines TRBV9 with TRBJ2-4, with D perhaps matching TRBD1 or TRBD2 (5 bases each). With 3 bases removed from V and 7 bases from J, the gap between germline ends came to 14 bases. The CDR3 contains 14 residues. The germline V gene encodes CDR1 SGDLS and CDR2 YYNGEE. CDR3 loop: CASSAGTAVNIQYF. CDR3 nucleotide sequence: TGTGCCAGCAGCGCAGGGACCGCGGTTAACATTCAGTACTTC. Based on the CDR3 plus reference TRBV9 and TRBJ2-4, the full variable domain is DSGVTQTPKHLITATGQRVTLRCSPRSGDLSVYWYQQSLDQGLQFLIQYYNGEERAKGNILERFSAQQFPDLHSELNLSSLELGDSALYFCASSAGTAVNIQYFGAGTRLSVL.

The CDR3 bases are TGCGCCAGCAGCTTTGACAGGGTGGATGAGCAGTTCTTC. Translation gives CASSFDRVDEQFF. V usage is TRBV5-1 and J usage is TRBJ2-1; 7 bases are shared with TRBD1. J gave up 8 bases and V 2 bases, and 4 bases lay outside the gene matches. Germline CDR1 and CDR2: SGHRS and YFSETQ. This CDR3 contains 13 residues.

CDR3 residues: CASSRLGDTQYF. CDR3 nucleotides: TGTGCCAGCTCCCGCCTCGGGGATACGCAGTATTTT. This rearrangement joins TRBV6-1 to TRBJ2-3; D remains ambiguous. V dropped 8 bases and J dropped 6 bases, with 12 bases sitting between them. The CDR3 is 12 amino acids. Germline CDR1 reads MNHNS; CDR2 reads SASEGT.

The chain has TRBV7-9 and TRBJ2-2; D uncertain. CDR3 length: 14 amino acids. Germline CDR1 SEHNR, CDR2 FQNEAQ (reference sequence). The V end was cut by 2 bases, the J end by 1 base, with 5 bases between. The CDR3 here is CASSLPRNTGELFF. The CDR3, as DNA: TGTGCCAGCAGCTTACCCAGGAACACCGGGGAGCTGTTTTTT.

The chain combines TRBV5-4 with TRBJ2-7; 13 bases agree with TRBD2. Germline lookup yields CDR1 SGHNT and CDR2 YYREEE (reference sequence). The V gene end was trimmed by 4 bases and the J gene end by 0 bases; junction bases not matched to a gene: 4. CDR3 length: 16 residues. Here the CDR3 reads CASSAGLAGISYEQYF. The CDR3 DNA follows: TGTGCCAGCAGCGCGGGACTAGCGGGAATCTCCTACGAGCAGTACTTC.

This clone came up a few times. The chain joins TRBV2 to TRBJ2-1; a possible D gene is TRBD2 (6 bases). Germline CDR1 is SNHLY and CDR2 is FYNNEI. Trimming left V 11 bases short and J 7 bases short, with 27 bases between. The CDR3 consists of 16 residues. For the CDR3, the DNA is TGTGCCTCACGGGGAGGCAGCGGCCTACCCCGAAATGAGCAGTTCTTC. The encoded protein is CASRGGSGLPRNEQFF.